This TCR beta chain was identified in a study of immune heterogeneity within non-small cell lung tumors. Study summary: Tumors were classified as 4 squamous cell carcinomas, around nine non-squamous carcinomas and 1 not otherwise specified. Study-wide findings and caveats: Correlation analysis showed that local T-cell clonality was moderately but significantly associated with local tumor mutational burden (R approximately 0.3). Recurrence of identical dominant CDR3 beta clonotypes was observed across tumor sites within a patient, alongside site-unique high-frequency clones.

Template material comprised bulk tumor genomic DNA at 600 ng per sample. During surgery, each primary tumor gave multiple biopsies spaced as far apart as possible. The study cohort was described as untreated, and its members had newly diagnosed non-small cell lung cancer. They went on to have curative surgery. Every donor was a newly diagnosed non-small cell lung cancer patient having surgery with curative intent. About this clonotype itself: Its antigen is as yet unknown.

V lost 6 bases, J lost 2 bases, and 8 bases stayed unmatched. Germline assignment: CDR1 MGHDK and CDR2 SYGVNS. The CDR3 totals 15 residues. With 32 V and 13 J primers, multiplex PCR amplified the TCR beta CDR3. MiXCR, applied by TCRdb to the multiplex PCR reads, yields one record per CDR3 protein. Of tens of thousands of distinct CDR3 sequences in the sample, 28% are singletons; the top ten hold more than 4%. This clonotype was sampled from a man between 40 and 49 years old with non-small cell lung cancer. The sequencing sample was made of lung tumor tissue. This chain joins TRBV25-1 and TRBJ1-2; 8 nucleotides match TRBD1. The CDR3 DNA is TGTGCCAGCAGCCCTACCAGGACAGGGAACTATGGCTACACCTTC. This translates into CASSPTRTGNYGYTF.